This T cell receptor beta chain was sequenced for a study of blood T cell repertoires in COVID-19. As for the study in general: Samples came from the United States, Italy and Spain, spanning acute and convalescent COVID-19.

The protocol was immunoSEQ multiplex PCR, while the TCRdb copy is restricted to in-frame clones and leaves out a portion. The sample shows about 100,000 clones, just over 85% of them seen only once. In its sample, this clone was seen once. The V and J ends lost 1 base and 4 bases respectively, with 8 bases between them. The CDR3 extends over 14 amino acids. In germline, CDR1 is LGHDT, CDR2 YNNKEL (reference sequence). What was sequenced was PBMCs or T cells enriched from blood (not recorded which). The source is a woman between 45 and 60 years old who had recovered from COVID-19. V is TRBV3-1 (or the pseudogene TRBV3-2) and J is TRBJ1-3; D may be TRBD1 (5 bases). In nucleotides, the CDR3 is TGTGCCAGCAGCCAAGTTCAGGGAGGAAACACCATATATTTT. Translated: CASSQVQGGNTIYF.